This passage covers 29 T cell receptor beta chains from one sample sequenced in a study of blood T cell repertoires in COVID-19. This table comes from immunoSEQ multiplex PCR, and its TCRdb copy is limited to in-frame clones, with some not included. The sample records about 130,000 clones, approximately 84% being singletons. The material sequenced was peripheral blood. The receptor set was obtained from a man between 65 and 80 years old with acute or convalescent COVID-19.

This rearrangement joins TRBV14 to TRBJ1-6, with unresolved D. Germline V gene lookup returns CDR1 SGHDN and CDR2 FVKESK. The CDR3 totals 15 residues. V was shortened by 5 bases and J by 5 bases, with 13 bases between the two germline ends. The CDR3 DNA is TGTGCCAGCAGCAAGACTAGGACGGATAATTCACCCCTCCACTTT. Translation: CASSKTRTDNSPLHF.

A word on this clone: Germline and junction disagree at one end, which may indicate a read error. This chain joins TRBV9 and TRBJ2-1; 8 bases map to TRBD2. CDR1 is SGDLS, CDR2 YYNGEE, per germline. This CDR3 has 13 residues. CDR3 DNA: TGTGCCAGCAGCGTAGCGGGGCGGGGGGATGAGATCTTC. Amino acids: CASSVAGRGDEIF.

This rearrangement joins TRBV5-1 to TRBJ2-3; D not resolved. This CDR3 is 12 amino acids long. The germline V gene has CDR1 SGHRS and CDR2 YFSETQ. V lost 1 base to trimming and J lost 5 bases, with 5 bases between them. The CDR3 sequence is CASSLNGDTQYF. Written as DNA, the CDR3 is TGCGCCAGCAGCTTGAACGGAGATACGCAGTATTTT.

The rearrangement uses TRBV4-1 and TRBJ2-1; the D is unclear. This CDR3 is built from 13 residues. Trimming left V 1 base short and J 4 bases short, with 5 bases between. Germline values: CDR1 MGHRA, CDR2 YSYEKL. DNA for the CDR3: TGCGCCAGCAGCCAAGCGGTATACAATGAGCAGTTCTTC. Its protein product is CASSQAVYNEQFF.

The chain couples TRBV11-2 to TRBJ2-7, with 7 bases identical to TRBD1. The CDR3 has 13 residues. Trimming removed 6 bases from V and 5 bases from J; junction bases left unmatched: 7. Germline V gene lookup returns CDR1 SGHAT and CDR2 FQNNGV. DNA of the CDR3: TGTGCCAGCAGATCGACAGGGTTTCACGAGCAGTACTTC. It translates to CASRSTGFHEQYF.

Only one count was recorded for this clone. In DNA form, the CDR3 reads TGTGCCAGCACTAAGGACAGGGTAGACGAGCAGTACTTC. Protein sequence: CASTKDRVDEQYF. The rearrangement links TRBV6-5 to TRBJ2-7, with 8 bases fitting TRBD1. CDR1 and CDR2 (germline): MNHEY, SVGAGI. The V and J ends lost 7 bases and 5 bases, in that order; junction bases with no gene match: 7. The CDR3 totals 13 residues.

This clone was detected only a few times. This chain joins TRBV6-5 and TRBJ1-1; D may be TRBD1 (6 bases). Trimming took off 8 bases at V and 0 bases at J, with 13 bases between the two ends. Germline CDR1 MNHEY, CDR2 SVGAGI. The CDR3 is made up of 14 amino acids. DNA for the CDR3: TGTGCCAGCGGGAACAGGGAGATGAACACTGAAGCTTTCTTT. Protein sequence: CASGNREMNTEAFF.

The chain joins TRBV11-2 to TRBJ1-1; D is possibly TRBD1 (5 bases). This CDR3 is built from 15 residues. Between the trimmed V and J ends, which lost 1 base and 0 bases, there was a span of 9 bases. Per germline, CDR1 SGHAT and CDR2 FQNNGV. Here the CDR3 DNA reads TGTGCCAGCAGCTTAGCTGGACAAATGAACACTGAAGCTTTCTTT. This encodes CASSLAGQMNTEAFF.

This chain's CDR3 is CASSRGRTEETQYF. For the CDR3, the DNA is TGCGCCAGCAGCCGGGGGAGAACCGAAGAGACCCAGTACTTC. The chain has TRBV5-1 and TRBJ2-5, with D tentatively TRBD2 (6 bases). In germline, CDR1 is SGHRS, CDR2 YFSETQ. Deletions cut 4 bases from V and 3 bases from J, with 13 bases between. The CDR3 sequence is 14 residues long.

This chain joins TRBV5-6 and TRBJ1-5; D perhaps matches TRBD1 (5 bases). Germline-derived CDR1 and CDR2 are SGHDT and YYEEEE. V lost 2 bases to trimming and J lost 2 bases, with 11 bases between them. This CDR3 is built from 15 residues. The CDR3, as DNA: TGTGCCAGCAGCTTCCGGGGGATTGGCAATCAGCCCCAGCATTTT. This translates into CASSFRGIGNQPQHF.

This chain uses TRBV4-1 with TRBJ1-5, with 8 nucleotides matching TRBD1. The CDR3 consists of 18 residues. CDR1 is MGHRA and CDR2 is YSYEKL in the germline V gene. With 0 bases clipped from V and 4 bases from J, the junction kept 11 bases outside the gene matches. The CDR3 region has the DNA TGCGCCAGCAGCCAAGATAATAGGAGCAGGGGGCAGAATCAGCCCCAGCATTTT. It codes for CASSQDNRSRGQNQPQHF.

The chain joins TRBV3-1 (or the pseudogene TRBV3-2) to TRBJ1-6, with 11 nucleotides matching TRBD1. With V trimmed by 3 bases and J by 9 bases, 4 bases remained unmatched. Germline-derived CDR1 and CDR2 are LGHDT and YNNKEL (reference sequence). This CDR3 is built from 15 residues. CDR3 DNA sequence: TGTGCCAGCAGCCAGGGACAGGGGGTTGTTTCACCCCTCCACTTT. Translation gives CASSQGQGVVSPLHF.

This clone was counted only a few times. The chain has TRBV28 and TRBJ2-4, with a possible D match to TRBD2 (5 bases). This CDR3 spans 16 amino acids. V lost 8 bases to trimming and J lost 5 bases, with 22 bases between them. Per the germline V gene, CDR1 is MDHEN and CDR2 is SYDVKM. The DNA for the CDR3 is TGTGCCAGCCCACCCCAACAGAGGAGGATAGAAAACATTCAGTACTTC. This sequence encodes CASPPQQRRIENIQYF. Full variable domain (remainder filled in from reference TRBV28 and TRBJ2-4): DVKVTQSSRYLVKRTGEKVFLECVQDMDHENMFWYRQDPGLGLRLIYFSYDVKMKEKGDIPEGYSVSREKKERFSLILESASTNQTSMYLCASPPQQRRIENIQYFGAGTRLSVL.

The CDR3 loop reads CASTARDSNQPQHF. DNA for the CDR3: TGTGCCAGCACCGCCAGGGATAGCAATCAGCCCCAGCATTTT. This rearrangement joins TRBV6-5 to TRBJ1-5; TRBD1 might be the D (5 bases). The CDR3 extends over 14 amino acids. Germline CDR1 MNHEY, CDR2 SVGAGI. Trimming cost V 7 bases and J 0 bases, with 10 bases left between them.

The chain employs TRBV5-1 and TRBJ2-3, with 11 nucleotides matching TRBD1. Germline V gene data show CDR1 as SGHRS and CDR2 as YFSETQ. V trimming: 4 bases; J trimming: 5 bases; junction bases outside the gene matches: 6. There are 15 residues in the CDR3. The DNA for the CDR3 is TGCGCCAGCAGCCTGGGACAGGGGGGCGGAGATACGCAGTATTTT. Translating it yields CASSLGQGGGDTQYF.

The chain is built from TRBV4-1 and TRBJ1-6; 7 bases map to TRBD1. CDR1 and CDR2 from the germline V gene are MGHRA and YSYEKL. V shed 0 bases and J 8 bases; nucleotides not matched to a gene: 7. CDR3 length equals 16 residues. The CDR3 here is CASSQDTGELHSPLHF. DNA of the CDR3: TGCGCCAGCAGCCAAGATACAGGGGAACTTCATTCACCCCTCCACTTT.

The V gene is TRBV6-5, the J gene TRBJ1-4; TRBD1 might be the D (5 bases). Germline lookup yields CDR1 MNHEY and CDR2 SVGAGI. Trimming took off 8 bases at V and 7 bases at J, with 11 bases between the two ends. The CDR3 extends over 12 amino acids. In DNA, the CDR3 is TGTGCCAGCCTCCAGCAGGGTGAAAAACTGTTTTTT. Its translation: CASLQQGEKLFF.

The chain uses TRBV7-6 and TRBJ2-2; D is possibly TRBD2 (5 bases). The germline CDR1 and CDR2 sequences are SGHVS and FNYEAQ. This CDR3 comprises 13 residues. The V gene lost 1 base and the J gene lost 5 bases, with 5 bases spanning the gap. Here the CDR3 reads CASSLGETGELFF. In nucleotides, the CDR3 is TGTGCCAGCAGCTTAGGGGAGACCGGGGAGCTGTTTTTT. Using reference TRBV7-6 and TRBJ2-2 for the parts outside the CDR3, the full variable domain is GAGVSQSPRYKVTKRGQDVALRCDPISGHVSLYWYRQALGQGPEFLTYFNYEAQQDKSGLPNDRFSAERPEGSISTLTIQRTEQRDSAMYRCASSLGETGELFFGEGSRLTVL.

This clone occurred a few times. V and J are TRBV5-4 and TRBJ2-3, with 12 nucleotides matching TRBD2. The V and J ends lost 0 bases and 5 bases, in that order; junction bases with no gene match: 4. Germline V CDR1 and CDR2: SGHNT, YYREEE (reference sequence). This CDR3 region has 16 residues. CDR3 sequence reads: CASSLATSGGQDTQYF. The CDR3 DNA follows: TGTGCCAGCAGCTTGGCGACTAGCGGGGGCCAAGATACGCAGTATTTT.

A word on this clone: The junction and the germline gene differ at one end; a read error may be behind it. The chain employs TRBV5-5 and TRBJ2-7; 8 bases fit TRBD1. The CDR3 spans 14 residues. Germline V gives CDR1 SGHKS, CDR2 YYEKEE (reference sequence). CDR3 nucleotides: TGTGCCAGCAGCTCGGTTGGGAGGACAGGGCGTATGAACTTC. As protein: CASSSVGRTGRMNF.

This chain's CDR3 is CASSSQGTVSTDTQYF. CDR3 nucleotide sequence: TGTGCCAGCAGTTCCCAGGGGACCGTCAGCACAGATACGCAGTATTTT. The chain uses TRBV6-5 and TRBJ2-3; TRBD1 might be the D (6 bases). CDR1 MNHEY and CDR2 SVGAGI come from the germline V gene. Trimming left V 4 bases short and J 0 bases short, with 14 bases between. The CDR3 is 16 residues long.

The gene calls are TRBV7-2 and TRBJ2-1; TRBD1 agrees at 7 bases. The V gene's germline CDR1 is SGHTA and CDR2 FQGNSA. The CDR3 totals 14 residues. V lost 1 base and J lost 5; bases outside the gene matches: 2. In DNA form, the CDR3 reads TGTGCCAGCAGCTTAGAGACAGGGAACAATGAGCAGTTCTTC. Amino acids: CASSLETGNNEQFF.

This clone has a count of ten or more. The rearrangement links TRBV19 to TRBJ1-2; D may be TRBD1 (6 bases). The CDR3 length is 15 residues. Trimming left V 6 bases short and J 4 bases short, with 18 bases between. Germline CDR1 LNHDA, CDR2 SQIVND (reference sequence). The CDR3 DNA reads as TGTGCCAGTAGCTTTGCGGGGGCGCCGGGCTATGGCTACACCTTC. Translating it yields CASSFAGAPGYGYTF. The full variable domain, completed using reference TRBV19 and TRBJ1-2, is DGGITQSPKYLFRKEGQNVTLSCEQNLNHDAMYWYRQDPGQGLRLIYYSQIVNDFQKGDIAEGYSVSREKKESFPLTVTSAQKNPTAFYLCASSFAGAPGYGYTFGSGTRLTVV.

This clone was detected only a few times. The V and J genes are TRBV27 and TRBJ1-6; TRBD1 agrees at 8 bases. Germline CDR1 MNHEY, CDR2 SMNVEV (reference sequence). The ends lost 5 bases at V and 10 bases at J; junction bases unmatched: 16. The CDR3 runs to 17 residues. The CDR3 loop reads CASSPTGQGGRRSPLHF. CDR3 sequence (DNA): TGTGCCAGCAGTCCCACAGGACAGGGAGGAAGGAGATCACCCCTCCACTTT.

The chain joins TRBV4-1 to TRBJ1-2, with D possibly matching TRBD1 (6 bases). CDR3 length equals 14 residues. V lost 4 bases to trimming and J lost 2 bases, with 11 bases between them. The germline V gene has CDR1 MGHRA and CDR2 YSYEKL. The CDR3 DNA reads as TGCGCCAGCAGCCGGGCGGGGGCGAACTATGGCTACACCTTC. Its translation is CASSRAGANYGYTF.

J is TRBJ1-2 and V is TRBV4-2; 7 bases are shared with TRBD1. The CDR3 spans 13 residues. The germline CDR1 and CDR2 sequences are LGHNA and YNFKEQ. With 0 bases clipped from V and 8 bases from J, the junction kept 3 bases outside the gene matches. CDR3: CASSQDTGVGYTF. CDR3 DNA sequence: TGTGCCAGCAGCCAAGATACAGGGGTAGGCTACACCTTC.

This rearrangement joins TRBV4-1 to TRBJ2-6, with D perhaps TRBD2 (6 bases). The CDR3 is 18 residues long. Looked up from germline, CDR1 is MGHRA and CDR2 is YSYEKL. The germline V and J ends were trimmed by 0 bases and 2 bases, with 14 bases remaining between them. CDR3 sequence reads: CASSQEAGRLAGANVLTF. The CDR3, as DNA: TGCGCCAGCAGCCAAGAAGCTGGGAGGCTGGCTGGGGCCAACGTCCTGACTTTC.

This clone is labeled medium-sized. The V and J genes are TRBV5-4 and TRBJ1-2; possible D gene TRBD1, 5 bases. Per germline, CDR1 SGHNT and CDR2 YYREEE (reference sequence). Between the trimmed V and J ends, which lost 3 bases and 6 bases, there was a span of 18 bases. CDR3 length: 15 residues. Here the CDR3 DNA reads TGTGCCAGCAGCTGGGACCCGGAGGGTATTAATGGCTACACCTTC. Protein: CASSWDPEGINGYTF.

The J gene is TRBJ2-5, the V gene TRBV5-1; 8 positions match TRBD1. The CDR3 extends over 15 amino acids. With V trimmed by 0 bases and J by 5 bases, 6 bases remained unmatched. Germline CDR1 reads SGHRS; CDR2 reads YFSETQ. CDR3 sequence (DNA): TGCGCCAGCAGCTTGGAGGCAGGGGGCTCGGAGACCCAGTACTTC. Its protein product is CASSLEAGGSETQYF.